One T cell receptor (beta chain) is described in this entry. The same CDR3 arises from other DNA sequences in this sample as well. The table came from immunoSEQ multiplex PCR; TCRdb's copy has only in-frame clones and leaves some out. The profile covers approximately 20,000 clones, with 80% to 90% appearing a single time and 62% taken by the ten largest. The source of the sample is a study of OX40 agonist ivuxolimab in advanced cancers. Study-level background: Ivuxolimab is an agonistic anti-OX40 (CD134) antibody, and patients were treated with it. Dose-escalation patients suffered from hepatocellular carcinoma, melanoma, renal cell or head and neck cancer.

Exclusion applied to patients with autoimmune disease history or systemic immunosuppression. The CDR3 extends over 13 amino acids. Germline assignment: CDR1 MNHEY and CDR2 SMNVEV (reference sequence). V lost 4 bases to trimming and J lost 2 bases, with 9 bases between them. The material sequenced was CD4+ or CD8+ T cells sorted from blood, taken in a trial of the OX40 agonist ivuxolimab. This chain connects TRBV27 to TRBJ2-7; tentatively, D is TRBD1 (5 bases). This TCR came from an adult with an advanced solid tumor such as melanoma, head and neck, liver or kidney cancer. The CDR3 sequence is CASSWGQTYEQYF. CDR3 DNA sequence: TGTGCCAGCAGTTGGGGCCAGACCTACGAGCAGTACTTC.